One sample yielded the 8 T cell receptor beta chains listed below, sequenced in a study of PD-1 blockade in mismatch repair-deficient tumors. The assay was immunoSEQ multiplex PCR, and TCRdb's table has in-frame clones only and misses some. The sample includes about 66,000 clones, around four fifths seen only once; the top ten take nearly 5.5%. The source was peripheral blood, collected 2 weeks after starting pembrolizumab. These receptors all come from an adult with mismatch repair-deficient cancer.

V usage is TRBV30 and J usage is TRBJ2-2; D is undetermined. CDR1 is GTSNPN and CDR2 is SVGIG in the germline V gene (reference sequence). CDR3 length equals 14 residues. V lost 3 bases and J 1 base, leaving 9 bases between the germline ends. The CDR3 region has the DNA TGTGCCTGGAGACAGCAGATGAACACCGGGGAGCTGTTTTTT. Protein: CAWRQQMNTGELFF.

The CDR3 region has the DNA TGCGCCAGCAGCTTGGTGGGGGCCGGAAACACCATATATTTT. It translates to CASSLVGAGNTIYF. V usage is TRBV5-1 and J usage is TRBJ1-3, with a possible D match to TRBD1 (6 bases). V dropped 0 bases and J dropped 4 bases, with 8 bases sitting between them. Germline values: CDR1 SGHRS, CDR2 YFSETQ. The CDR3 loop spans 14 amino acids. The variable domain in full, with the rest retrieved from reference TRBV5-1 and TRBJ1-3, is KAGVTQTPRYLIKTRGQQVTLSCSPISGHRSVSWYQQTPGQGLQFLFEYFSETQRNKGNFPGRFSGRQFSNSRSEMNVSTLELGDSALYLCASSLVGAGNTIYFGEGSWLTVV.

The chain recombines TRBV7-9 with TRBJ2-6, with D uncertain. Germline CDR1 is SEHNR and CDR2 is FQNEAQ (reference sequence). This CDR3 region has 16 residues. The V and J ends lost 5 bases and 0 bases respectively, with 11 bases between them. CDR3 amino acids: CASSRDGYSGANVLTF. The DNA of the CDR3 is TGTGCCAGCAGCCGTGACGGTTACTCTGGGGCCAACGTCCTGACTTTC.

The chain is built from TRBV25-1 and TRBJ1-1; D remains unclear. Trimming took 6 bases from V and 2 from J, leaving 4 bases between them. The V gene's germline CDR1 is MGHDK and CDR2 SYGVNS. The length of the CDR3 is 11 residues. CDR3: CASRINTEAFF. In nucleotides, the CDR3 is TGTGCCAGCAGAATCAACACTGAAGCTTTCTTT.

CDR3 coding DNA: TGTGCCAGTAGGGTAGCGGGAGCGAACACCGGGGAGCTGTTTTTT. This gives the protein CASRVAGANTGELFF. This rearrangement joins TRBV19 to TRBJ2-2; TRBD2 aligns across 9 bases. V lost 6 bases, J lost 0 bases, and 2 bases stayed unmatched. This CDR3 comprises 15 residues. Germline values: CDR1 LNHDA, CDR2 SQIVND (reference sequence).

The chain uses TRBV2 and TRBJ2-1, with 7 bases matching TRBD2. Germline lookup yields CDR1 SNHLY and CDR2 FYNNEI. J lost 8 bases, V lost 4 bases, and 8 bases had no gene match. The CDR3 spans 14 residues. Here the CDR3 DNA reads TGTGCCAGCAGTGTGAGGCAGGGAGGGGATGAGCAGTTCTTC. Translation: CASSVRQGGDEQFF.

This chain uses TRBV19 with TRBJ2-7; TRBD1 matches 9 bases. This CDR3 spans 15 amino acids. CDR1 and CDR2 from the germline V gene are LNHDA and SQIVND (reference sequence). After removal of 4 bases from V and 6 bases from J, the junction contained 10 bases not matched to a gene. The CDR3 spells CASSTSGQGLVEQYF. The CDR3, as DNA: TGTGCCAGTAGTACCTCGGGACAGGGTTTAGTCGAGCAGTACTTC.

V is TRBV12-5 and J is TRBJ1-1; D unresolved. Deletions cut 6 bases from V and 2 bases from J, with 4 bases between. The length of the CDR3 is 11 residues. Germline CDR1 LGHNT, CDR2 FRNRAP. CDR3: CASGPNTEAFF. In DNA, the CDR3 is TGTGCTAGTGGCCCTAACACTGAAGCTTTCTTT.